This TCR beta chain was captured by sequencing in a study of molecular identifiers for immune sequencing clone quantification. V dropped 1 base and J dropped 5 bases, with 6 bases sitting between them. The CDR3 spans 13 residues. The germline gives CDR1 WSHSY, CDR2 SAAADI. TCRdb ran MiXCR on the PCR reads and lists one entry per CDR3 protein. The sample shows more than 250,000 distinct CDR3 sequences, over 20% of them seen only once. This clonotype appeared many times. The sample comprised naive CD8+ T cells from blood, with Jurkat cell RNA spiked in. Described subset: FACS-sorted CD8+CD4-CCR7+CD45RA+ naive T cells. This receptor was taken from a human donor in good health. Some libraries in this study had Jurkat cell RNA spiked in. This chain connects TRBV10-2 to TRBJ1-5, with no clear D. In DNA form, the CDR3 reads TGCGCCAGCAGTGAGTTGACCGATCAGCCCCAGCATTTT. Its protein is CASSELTDQPQHF.